Each of the 22 T cell receptor beta chains below was sequenced from the same sample in a study of blood T cells in healthy people across ages. PCR was performed a second time for about 7 to 12 cycles using a sample-barcoded 5' primer and a J-beta primer mix. TCRdb re-called the 5' RACE reads through MiXCR, storing one row per CDR3 protein. The repertoire has about 1.4 million distinct CDR3 sequences, around 55% of them found once; the top ten carry over 6.5%. Sequencing was carried out using blood. The receptors originated from a man aged 18-30 years in good health.

This chain joins TRBV25-1 and TRBJ2-2; tentative D call: TRBD1 (5 bases). Germline V CDR1 and CDR2: MGHDK, SYGVNS. Trimming took 3 bases from V and 4 from J, leaving 9 bases between them. This CDR3 comprises 14 residues. The CDR3 region has the DNA TGTGCCAGCAGTGACAGGGTCCTCACCGGGGAGCTGTTTTTT. It is translated as CASSDRVLTGELFF.

The chain employs TRBV5-6 and TRBJ2-3, with 8 bases aligning to TRBD2. V lost 4 bases and J lost 13; bases outside the gene matches: 8. This CDR3 is built from 12 residues. Germline CDR1 is SGHDT and CDR2 is YYEEEE. CDR3 residues: CASSPGISGKYF. CDR3 in DNA: TGTGCCAGCAGCCCGGGGATTAGCGGGAAGTATTTT.

This CDR3 reads CATHGGTEYTQYF. In nucleotides, the CDR3 is TGTGCCACCCACGGAGGGACTGAGTATACGCAGTATTTT. V is TRBV25-1 and J is TRBJ2-3; the D gene is possibly TRBD2 (6 bases). Germline CDR1 is MGHDK and CDR2 is SYGVNS. The CDR3 totals 13 residues. V shed 10 bases and J shed 7 bases, with 18 bases lying between them.

This chain joins TRBV7-9 and TRBJ1-4; D is uncertain. Germline V CDR1 and CDR2: SEHNR, FQNEAQ (reference sequence). Trimming took off 5 bases at V and 0 bases at J, with 13 bases between the two ends. CDR3 size: 16 residues. The CDR3 bases are TGTGCCAGCAGCCAATGGACGGGAGCAACTAATGAAAAACTGTTTTTT. The encoded protein is CASSQWTGATNEKLFF.

The V gene is TRBV6-5, the J gene TRBJ2-1; 11 nucleotides align to TRBD1. The CDR3 loop spans 15 amino acids. Trimming removed 8 bases from V and 6 bases from J; junction bases left unmatched: 9. Germline loops: CDR1 MNHEY, CDR2 SVGAGI. CDR3: CASAQGTGGINEQFF. CDR3 in DNA: TGTGCCAGCGCCCAAGGGACAGGGGGGATCAATGAGCAGTTCTTC.

The chain combines TRBV20-1 with TRBJ1-6; D gene ambiguous. The CDR3 has 11 residues. Germline CDR1 DFQATT, CDR2 SNEGSKA (reference sequence). Trimming removed 3 bases at V and 8 bases at J, with 5 bases between. This CDR3 reads CSASVDSPLHF. The CDR3 bases are TGCAGTGCTAGTGTGGATTCACCCCTCCACTTT.

This chain uses TRBV20-1 with TRBJ1-1; D is unclear. Germline V gene sequence: CDR1 DFQATT, CDR2 SNEGSKA (reference sequence). V lost 6 bases, J lost 5 bases, and 16 bases lay in between. CDR3 length equals 13 residues. The CDR3, as DNA: TGCAGTGCCCCAAGGTCCCTCGATACTGAAGCTTTCTTT. As protein: CSAPRSLDTEAFF.

The CDR3 is CATSSAGGFVIQYF. For the CDR3, the DNA is TGTGCCACCAGCTCCGCCGGTGGATTTGTCATTCAGTACTTC. The chain employs TRBV15 and TRBJ2-5; D gene ambiguous. The J call may be wrong; the DNA end is better matched by TRBJ2-4. CDR1 LNHNV and CDR2 YYDKDF come from the germline V gene (reference sequence). The CDR3 contains 14 residues.

The J gene is TRBJ2-5, the V gene TRBV6-2 or TRBV6-3; the match to TRBD1 covers 7 bases. TRBJ2-7 matches the DNA end more closely, so the J call is doubtful. Germline loops: CDR1 MNHEY, CDR2 SVGEGT. The CDR3 totals 14 residues. The CDR3 sequence is CASSFPGQPYEQYF. The CDR3 nucleotides are TGTGCCAGCAGTTTTCCGGGACAGCCATACGAGCAGTACTTC.

The chain employs TRBV12-3 or TRBV12-4 and TRBJ1-4; 8 nucleotides line up with TRBD1. V was clipped by 7 bases and J by 6 bases; unmatched bases: 10. This CDR3 spans 15 amino acids. CDR3 region: CASTLITGGDEKLFF. The CDR3 coding sequence is TGTGCCAGCACCCTCATTACAGGGGGGGATGAAAAACTGTTTTTT.

The chain joins TRBV6-6 to TRBJ2-7; unclear D gene. The germline V and J ends were trimmed by 8 bases and 6 bases, with 14 bases remaining between them. CDR3 length: 12 amino acids. CDR1 and CDR2 from the germline V gene are MNHNY and SVGAGI (reference sequence). CDR3 sequence reads: CASALNSGEQYF. The CDR3 coding sequence is TGTGCCAGCGCCCTAAACTCTGGCGAGCAGTACTTC.

The V call is TRBV7-2, the J call TRBJ2-5; TRBD2 is a possible D gene (5 bases). V lost 9 bases, J lost 1 base, and 15 bases lay in between. Germline values: CDR1 SGHTA, CDR2 FQGNSA. CDR3 length: 14 residues. The DNA of the CDR3 is TGTGCCAGTGCCGACCGGGATTTCCAAGAGACCCAGTACTTC. It yields the protein CASADRDFQETQYF.

The chain couples TRBV27 to TRBJ2-6; D ambiguous. The CDR3 is 17 residues long. The ends were cut back, 2 bases at V and 0 bases at J, with 11 bases in the middle. Per germline, CDR1 MNHEY and CDR2 SMNVEV (reference sequence). The CDR3 bases are TGTGCCAGCAGTTTAGTCTGGGCCCTCTCTGGGGCCAACGTCCTGACTTTC. Translating it yields CASSLVWALSGANVLTF.

The chain links TRBV20-1 to TRBJ1-5; the D gene is possibly TRBD1 (5 bases). V lost 5 bases to trimming and J lost 5 bases, with 16 bases between them. Germline CDR1 is DFQATT and CDR2 is SNEGSKA (reference sequence). The CDR3 length is 14 residues. The CDR3 DNA sequence: TGCAGTGCTTCTAAGGTCGCGGGGGATCAGCCCCAGCATTTT. This translates into CSASKVAGDQPQHF.

The gene calls are TRBV4-1 and TRBJ1-1, with no clear D. Germline loops: CDR1 MGHRA, CDR2 YSYEKL. The CDR3 contains 16 residues. Trimming left V 0 bases short and J 0 bases short, with 11 bases between. DNA of the CDR3: TGCGCCAGCAGCCAAGATAGGGAGGGAGTGAACACTGAAGCTTTCTTT. Its translation: CASSQDREGVNTEAFF.

The chain has TRBV4-1 and TRBJ2-1; TRBD2 matches at 14 bases. CDR1 MGHRA and CDR2 YSYEKL come from the germline V gene. The length of the CDR3 is 18 residues. V shed 0 bases and J 8 bases; nucleotides not matched to a gene: 9. Here the CDR3 DNA reads TGCGCCAGCAGCCAAGAACCCCCGACTAGCGGGGGGGCCGATGAGCAGTTCTTC. Amino acid sequence: CASSQEPPTSGGADEQFF.

The chain carries TRBV12-3 or TRBV12-4 and TRBJ2-1; 9 bases fit TRBD1. The CDR3 has 15 residues. V was pared by 3 bases and J by 6 bases, with 6 bases of the junction left unmatched. CDR3 loop: CASSFNRGQGNEQFF. DNA of the CDR3: TGTGCCAGCAGTTTTAACAGGGGGCAGGGCAATGAGCAGTTCTTC.

The CDR3 spells CATSRSGSTYNEQFF. CDR3 nucleotides: TGTGCCACCAGCAGATCGGGGTCCACCTACAATGAGCAGTTCTTC. This sequence joins TRBV15 and TRBJ2-1; TRBD2 is a possible D gene (5 bases). Trimming took off 2 bases at V and 2 bases at J, with 10 bases between the two ends. The CDR3 extends over 15 amino acids. CDR1 and CDR2 (germline): LNHNV, YYDKDF (reference sequence).

The CDR3 sequence: CASSEDWRVYNEQFF. The CDR3 bases are TGTGCCAGCAGTGAAGACTGGAGGGTCTACAATGAGCAGTTCTTC. The V gene is TRBV2, the J gene TRBJ2-1; TRBD2 might be the D (6 bases). CDR1 SNHLY and CDR2 FYNNEI come from the germline V gene. The CDR3 loop spans 15 amino acids. Trimming shortened V by 1 base and J by 3 bases, and 10 bases separated the two germline ends. Supplemented by reference TRBV2 and TRBJ2-1, the full variable domain reads EPEVTQTPSHQVTQMGQEVILRCVPISNHLYFYWYRQILGQKVEFLVSFYNNEISEKSEIFDDQFSVERPDGSNFTLKIRSTKLEDSAMYFCASSEDWRVYNEQFFGPGTRLTVL.

The gene calls are TRBV20-1 and TRBJ2-2; D not resolved. Germline loops: CDR1 DFQATT, CDR2 SNEGSKA (reference sequence). V was shortened by 4 bases and J by 2 bases, with 11 bases between the two germline ends. CDR3 length: 14 residues. DNA of the CDR3: TGCAGTGCTACCGACTCCCTAAACACCGGGGAGCTGTTTTTT. Translating it yields CSATDSLNTGELFF.

V usage is TRBV10-3 and J usage is TRBJ2-3; 9 positions match TRBD2. The V gene's germline CDR1 is ENHRY and CDR2 SYGVKD. The V segment lost 4 bases and the J segment 7 bases; nucleotides outside the gene matches: 9. The CDR3 is 15 residues long. Here the CDR3 DNA reads TGTGCCATCAGTGGCGGGCGGGAGGGCTTTCATACGCAGTATTTT. It specifies CAISGGREGFHTQYF.

The genes are TRBV5-1 and TRBJ2-7; tentative D call: TRBD2 (6 bases). Trimming took 0 bases from V and 0 from J, leaving 13 bases between them. This CDR3 region has 16 residues. Germline CDR1 SGHRS, CDR2 YFSETQ. CDR3 sequence (DNA): TGCGCCAGCAGCTTGGTTAAGCGGGTGATCTCCTACGAGCAGTACTTC. It specifies CASSLVKRVISYEQYF.